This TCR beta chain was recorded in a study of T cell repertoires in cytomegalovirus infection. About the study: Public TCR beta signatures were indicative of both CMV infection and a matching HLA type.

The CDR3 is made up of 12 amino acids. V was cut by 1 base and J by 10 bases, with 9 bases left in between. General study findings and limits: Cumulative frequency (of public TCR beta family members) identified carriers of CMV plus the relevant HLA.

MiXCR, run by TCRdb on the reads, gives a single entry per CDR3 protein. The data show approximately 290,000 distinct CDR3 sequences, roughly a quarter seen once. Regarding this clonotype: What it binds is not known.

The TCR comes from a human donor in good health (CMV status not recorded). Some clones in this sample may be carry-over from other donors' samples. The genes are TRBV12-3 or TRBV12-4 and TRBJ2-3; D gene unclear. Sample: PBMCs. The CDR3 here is CASSLVGFPQYF. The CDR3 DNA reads TGTGCCAGCAGTTTAGTAGGCTTCCCGCAGTATTTT.